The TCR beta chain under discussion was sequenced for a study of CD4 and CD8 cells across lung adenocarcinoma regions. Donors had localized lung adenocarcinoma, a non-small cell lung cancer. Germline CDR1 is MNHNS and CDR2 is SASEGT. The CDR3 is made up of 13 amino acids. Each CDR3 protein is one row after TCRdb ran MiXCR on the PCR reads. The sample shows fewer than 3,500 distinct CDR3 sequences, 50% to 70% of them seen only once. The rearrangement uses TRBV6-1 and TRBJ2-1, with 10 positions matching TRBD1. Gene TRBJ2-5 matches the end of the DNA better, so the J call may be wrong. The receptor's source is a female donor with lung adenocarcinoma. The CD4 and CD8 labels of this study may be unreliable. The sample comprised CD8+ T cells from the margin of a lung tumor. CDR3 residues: CAYQPGQGETQYF. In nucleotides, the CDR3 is TGTGCCTACCAACCGGGACAGGGGGAGACCCAGTACTTC.